One sample yielded the 4 T cell receptor beta chains listed below, sequenced in a study of T cells after yellow fever vaccination. TCRdb independently ran MiXCR on the 5' RACE reads; one entry per CDR3 protein. The profile shows about 550,000 distinct CDR3 sequences, roughly a fifth of them singletons. This sample comprised PBMCs, obtained 15 days after the yellow fever booster vaccination. These receptors came from a man aged 25-40 years who received the YFV17D yellow fever vaccine.

The chain couples TRBV20-1 to TRBJ2-3, with D unresolved. The CDR3 consists of 15 residues. Per the germline V gene, CDR1 is DFQATT and CDR2 is SNEGSKA (reference sequence). V lost 0 bases, J lost 0 bases, and 10 bases lay in between. As DNA, the CDR3 is TGCAGTGCTAGAGATCCGACGGCGAGCACAGATACGCAGTATTTT. Translation gives CSARDPTASTDTQYF.

V is TRBV4-3 and J is TRBJ2-5; D uncertain. The ends were cut back, 1 base at V and 4 bases at J, with 13 bases in the middle. CDR3 size: 15 residues. Germline lookup yields CDR1 LGHNA and CDR2 YSLEER. CDR3 DNA: TGCGCCAGCAGCCAAGGAACCAGTGGAAGAGAGACCCAGTACTTC. Its translation: CASSQGTSGRETQYF.

This chain uses TRBV5-1 with TRBJ2-7; D remains unclear. This CDR3 contains 15 residues. The V end was cut by 4 bases, the J end by 4 bases, with 18 bases between. The germline CDR1 and CDR2 sequences are SGHRS and YFSETQ. Written as DNA, the CDR3 is TGCGCCAGCAGCCAAGAACCGGGTCCCCCTTACGAGCAGTACTTC. It is translated as CASSQEPGPPYEQYF.

The chain recombines TRBV12-3 or TRBV12-4 with TRBJ1-1; no firm D call. Trimming took 2 bases from V and 6 from J, leaving 7 bases between them. This CDR3 contains 12 residues. CDR3 protein: CASSLWEAEAFF. CDR3 DNA sequence: TGTGCCAGCAGTTTATGGGAAGCTGAAGCTTTCTTT.